This entry lists 24 T cell receptor beta chains sequenced from one sample in a study of response to subunit inactivated influenza vaccine. TCRdb ran MiXCR on the RT-PCR reads and lists one entry per CDR3 protein. The repertoire holds 700,000 to 800,000 distinct CDR3 sequences, with approximately 18% as singletons. Sequenced here: PBMCs from blood, sampled 4 to 6 days after vaccination. Receptors originate from a man in his fifties or sixties who received an inactivated influenza vaccine.

This clonotype has just a few counts. The rearrangement joins TRBV24-1 to TRBJ2-3, with D possibly matching TRBD1 (6 bases). V lost 11 bases, J lost 3 bases, and 14 bases lay in between. The germline gives CDR1 KGHDR, CDR2 SFDVKD. This CDR3 region has 13 residues. CDR3 protein: CASSGTPTDTQYF. DNA for the CDR3: TGTGCCAGCTCAGGGACACCGACAGATACGCAGTATTTT.

The chain couples TRBV6-2 or TRBV6-3 to TRBJ2-1, with 7 bases fitting TRBD2. V lost 7 bases to trimming and J lost 10 bases; unmatched junction nucleotides: 13. Germline-derived CDR1 and CDR2 are MNHEY and SVGEGT. CDR3 length: 14 residues. The CDR3 nucleotides are TGTGCCAGCAAGCCCGGCGGGAGACCTTGGGAGCAGTTCTTC. Translation: CASKPGGRPWEQFF.

This clonotype showed up just a few times. The chain links TRBV5-1 to TRBJ1-2, with a weak D call TRBD1 (5 bases). This CDR3 is 14 amino acids long. The germline V gene encodes CDR1 SGHRS and CDR2 YFSETQ. V gave up 2 bases and J gave up 1 base, with 9 bases separating them. CDR3 coding DNA: TGCGCCAGCAGCTTAGGGGAGCTTAACTATGGCTACACCTTC. Its translation: CASSLGELNYGYTF.

This clonotype has only a few counts. This rearrangement joins TRBV5-1 to TRBJ2-5; D unclear. Germline V gene data show CDR1 as SGHRS and CDR2 as YFSETQ. The CDR3 is made up of 14 amino acids. V was pared by 4 bases and J by 2 bases, with 12 bases between. CDR3 amino acids: CASSPRKEQETQYF. The CDR3 DNA follows: TGCGCCAGCAGCCCAAGGAAAGAACAAGAGACCCAGTACTTC.

This chain connects TRBV20-1 to TRBJ2-1; 9 bases line up with TRBD2. The CDR3 is 15 residues long. Looked up from germline, CDR1 is DFQATT and CDR2 is SNEGSKA (reference sequence). The junction had 10 bases not matched to a gene; V was cut back by 6 bases and J by 4 bases. The CDR3 sequence is CSAQQAGGRYNEQFF. The CDR3 coding sequence is TGCAGTGCCCAACAAGCGGGAGGAAGGTACAATGAGCAGTTCTTC.

J is TRBJ2-3 and V is TRBV7-8, with 9 bases fitting TRBD2. V lost 3 bases, J lost 1 base, and 5 bases stayed unmatched. The germline V gene encodes CDR1 SGHVS and CDR2 FQNEAQ. The CDR3 is made up of 16 amino acids. The CDR3 loop reads CASSLGPSGGTDTQYF. CDR3 bases: TGTGCCAGCAGCTTGGGCCCTAGCGGGGGCACAGATACGCAGTATTTT.

The CDR3 DNA is TGCAGCGTTGGGGTCATCGGAAACACCATATATTTT. This codes for CSVGVIGNTIYF. This rearrangement joins TRBV29-1 to TRBJ1-3; D is undetermined. Trimming took off 4 bases at V and 4 bases at J, with 8 bases between the two ends. This CDR3 has 12 amino acids. Looked up from germline, CDR1 is SQVTM and CDR2 is ANQGSEA.

As regards this clonotype: Given a much more abundant clone one base away, this may be a read error. The chain joins TRBV5-1 to TRBJ2-1, with 8 bases that match TRBD2. V gave up 4 bases and J gave up 10 bases; unmatched junction bases: 13. Germline CDR1 is SGHRS and CDR2 is YFSETQ. This CDR3 has 15 residues. The CDR3 DNA reads as TGCGCCAGCAGCCTCCCGGGACTAGGGGGAGACGAGCAGTTCTTC. Residues: CASSLPGLGGDEQFF.

This clonotype was seen more than once but under ten times. One junction end does not reproduce the germline sequence, and a read error may be involved. The chain has TRBV6-6 and TRBJ2-1; D unclear. The CDR3 is 12 amino acids. Germline V gene lookup returns CDR1 MNHNY and CDR2 SVGAGI (reference sequence). The CDR3 sequence is CATSRADNEQFF. The CDR3 DNA sequence: TGTGCCACCAGTCGGGCTGACAATGAGCAGTTCTTC.

This clonotype was picked up many times. J is TRBJ1-2 and V is TRBV28; D ambiguous. Trimming cost V 6 bases and J 3 bases, with 14 bases left between them. The CDR3 is made up of 14 amino acids. Germline loops: CDR1 MDHEN, CDR2 SYDVKM. CDR3: CASSEGRVHYGYTF. Written as DNA, the CDR3 is TGTGCCAGCAGCGAAGGGCGGGTTCACTATGGCTACACCTTC.

This clonotype was seen only a few times. The V and J genes are TRBV7-8 and TRBJ2-1; 13 bases agree with TRBD2. V gave up 3 bases and J gave up 5 bases; unmatched junction bases: 10. This CDR3 is built from 18 residues. Per germline, CDR1 SGHVS and CDR2 FQNEAQ. The CDR3 DNA reads TGTGCCAGCAGCTTCTTATATTGGGGGACTAGCGGGAACAATGAGCAGTTCTTC. The encoded protein is CASSFLYWGTSGNNEQFF.

This clonotype was counted between two and nine times. V and J are TRBV20-1 and TRBJ2-7; 15 bases map to TRBD2. The V gene end was trimmed by 0 bases and the J gene end by 6 bases; junction bases not matched to a gene: 9. The CDR3 consists of 17 residues. The germline V gene has CDR1 DFQATT and CDR2 SNEGSKA (reference sequence). The CDR3 loop is CSARDWGLAGGRGEQYF. DNA for the CDR3: TGCAGTGCTAGAGACTGGGGACTAGCGGGAGGCAGGGGCGAGCAGTACTTC.

This clonotype occurred a few times. V usage is TRBV20-1 and J usage is TRBJ2-3; TRBD2 aligns across 9 bases. CDR1 DFQATT and CDR2 SNEGSKA come from the germline V gene (reference sequence). V dropped 7 bases and J dropped 4; count of bases not matched to a gene: 6. This CDR3 spans 13 amino acids. CDR3 bases: TGCAGTGAAGTAGCGGGAGCATCAGATACGCAGTATTTT. Protein product: CSEVAGASDTQYF.

This clonotype was observed a few times. The V and J genes are TRBV5-1 and TRBJ1-4; D call uncertain. CDR1 and CDR2 from the germline V gene are SGHRS and YFSETQ. The CDR3 covers 16 residues. V shed 0 bases and J shed 8 bases, with 17 bases lying between them. The CDR3 loop reads CASSLAWMRGKEKLFF. DNA of the CDR3: TGCGCCAGCAGCTTGGCCTGGATGCGGGGAAAGGAAAAACTGTTTTTT.

Only a few counts were recorded for this clonotype. The chain has TRBV7-2 and TRBJ1-3; D remains unclear. Germline lookup yields CDR1 SGHTA and CDR2 FQGNSA. V lost 5 bases to trimming and J lost 0 bases, with 11 bases between them. The CDR3 extends over 15 amino acids. In nucleotides, the CDR3 is TGTGCCAGCAGCCTCTTATCCAACTCTGGAAACACCATATATTTT. It encodes CASSLLSNSGNTIYF.

This clonotype was seen a handful of times. The genes are TRBV12-3 or TRBV12-4 and TRBJ2-3, with 8 bases identical to TRBD2. The CDR3 loop spans 18 amino acids. The ends lost 5 bases at V and 6 bases at J; junction bases unmatched: 19. The DNA for the CDR3 is TGTGCCAGCAGTCCGCCGGCGGGACTAGTGGGAGGCAGGGATACGCAGTATTTT. Its protein is CASSPPAGLVGGRDTQYF.

CDR3 protein: CASIPTGQSYEQYF. In DNA form, the CDR3 reads TGTGCCAGCATTCCCACAGGACAGTCCTACGAGCAGTACTTC. The V call is TRBV6-2 or TRBV6-3, the J call TRBJ2-7, with D maybe TRBD1 (6 bases). V was clipped by 7 bases and J by 1 base, with 14 bases between them. Per the germline V gene, CDR1 is MNHEY and CDR2 is SVGEGT. This CDR3 comprises 14 residues.

The sample holds many counts of this clonotype. The chain is built from TRBV24-1 and TRBJ2-5; D ambiguous. In germline, CDR1 is KGHDR, CDR2 SFDVKD. V shed 0 bases and J shed 0 bases, with 1 base lying between them. This CDR3 contains 13 residues. Here the CDR3 DNA reads TGTGCCACCAGTGATTTGCACCAAGAGACCCAGTACTTC. Protein sequence: CATSDLHQETQYF.

The sample holds a few counts of this clonotype. This chain connects TRBV20-1 to TRBJ2-1; a weak D match, TRBD1 (5 bases). This CDR3 contains 14 residues. Trimming took off 1 base at V and 5 bases at J, with 12 bases between the two ends. CDR1 is DFQATT, CDR2 SNEGSKA, per germline (reference sequence). CDR3 bases: TGCAGTGCTAGAGTGTTAGGGGATAACAATGAGCAGTTCTTC. Translating gives CSARVLGDNNEQFF.

This clonotype was detected ten times or more. This chain links TRBV4-3 with TRBJ1-2; D gene unclear. The CDR3 runs to 13 residues. Germline V gene sequence: CDR1 LGHNA, CDR2 YSLEER. Trimming cost V 0 bases and J 8 bases, with 10 bases left between them. In nucleotides, the CDR3 is TGCGCCAGCAGCCAAGATCAAGGAGAAGGCTACACCTTC. This encodes CASSQDQGEGYTF.

The V call is TRBV6-1, the J call TRBJ2-2, with D hard to call. Looked up from germline, CDR1 is MNHNS and CDR2 is SASEGT. The CDR3 is 14 amino acids. Trimming cost V 6 bases and J 2 bases, with 10 bases left between them. CDR3 nucleotide sequence: TGTGCCAGCAGGCCGGGCTCCAACACCGGGGAGCTGTTTTTT. It yields the protein CASRPGSNTGELFF.

This chain uses TRBV30 with TRBJ1-6; D remains unclear. This CDR3 region has 18 residues. V shed 2 bases and J shed 0 bases, with 17 bases lying between them. Germline CDR1 and CDR2: GTSNPN and SVGIG (reference sequence). The CDR3 sequence is CAWSSGRTHISYNSPLHF. The DNA of the CDR3 is TGTGCCTGGAGTTCGGGAAGGACTCACATCTCCTATAATTCACCCCTCCACTTT. The complete variable domain, with remaining parts taken from reference TRBV30 and TRBJ1-6, reads SQTIHQWPATLVQPVGSPLSLECTVEGTSNPNLYWYRQAAGRGLQLLFYSVGIGQISSEVPQNLSASRPQDRQFILSSKKLLLSDSGFYLCAWSSGRTHISYNSPLHFGNGTRLTVT.

J is TRBJ2-7 and V is TRBV20-1; unclear D gene. Per germline, CDR1 DFQATT and CDR2 SNEGSKA (reference sequence). This CDR3 has 14 residues. V lost 4 bases and J 2 bases, leaving 15 bases between the germline ends. CDR3 nucleotide sequence: TGCAGTGCTAAAAAGGTGTGGGGAACCTACGAGCAGTACTTC. Amino acid sequence: CSAKKVWGTYEQYF.

The chain employs TRBV29-1 and TRBJ2-7; TRBD2 might be the D (5 bases). The germline V and J ends were trimmed by 6 bases and 3 bases, with 9 bases remaining between them. Germline V gene lookup returns CDR1 SQVTM and CDR2 ANQGSEA. The CDR3 is 11 amino acids. The CDR3 DNA follows: TGCAGCGTCTTCGGAGGCTACGAGCAGTACTTC. Its translation is CSVFGGYEQYF.